These 15 T cell receptor beta chains were all obtained from the same sample, sequenced in a study of CD8+ T cells in alopecia areata. Isolated RNA was reverse transcribed into cDNA used as the sequencing template. Using immunoSEQ multiplex PCR, the repertoire was profiled, and TCRdb retains in-frame clones only, with some absent. The repertoire holds about 200,000 clones, about 56% seen once, with roughly 5.3% in the top ten. The sample comprised CD8+ T cells sorted from blood. These receptors all stem from a human donor in good health.

V gene TRBV5-1 combines with J gene TRBJ1-2; D is uncertain. In germline, CDR1 is SGHRS, CDR2 YFSETQ. Trimming took 2 bases from V and 7 from J, leaving 6 bases between them. This CDR3 is built from 11 residues. This CDR3 reads CASSFGFGYTF. The CDR3 nucleotides are TGCGCCAGCAGCTTCGGATTTGGCTACACCTTC.

The chain couples TRBV7-6 to TRBJ2-1, with 13 bases lining up with TRBD2. CDR1 and CDR2 from the germline V gene are SGHVS and FNYEAQ. Germline trimming cut 5 bases from V and 6 bases from J; bases unmatched to any gene: 10. This CDR3 comprises 17 residues. CDR3 DNA sequence: TGTGCCAGCAGCCCACGGACTAGCGGGGGTTATGGCAATGAGCAGTTCTTC. Translated: CASSPRTSGGYGNEQFF. Variable domain in full (rest from reference TRBV7-6 and TRBJ2-1): GAGVSQSPRYKVTKRGQDVALRCDPISGHVSLYWYRQALGQGPEFLTYFNYEAQQDKSGLPNDRFSAERPEGSISTLTIQRTEQRDSAMYRCASSPRTSGGYGNEQFFGPGTRLTVL.

V gene TRBV23-1 combines with J gene TRBJ2-3; D call uncertain. TRBV23-1 is given ORF status, its function remaining uncertain. The CDR3 extends over 17 amino acids. Trimming removed 0 bases at V and 0 bases at J, with 13 bases between. The CDR3 DNA follows: TGCGCCAGCAGTCAATCAGAACGGTCAATTAGCACAGATACGCAGTATTTT. It codes for CASSQSERSISTDTQYF.

The rearrangement links TRBV19 to TRBJ1-5, with 9 bases aligning to TRBD1. The CDR3 runs 15 residues. The germline V gene encodes CDR1 LNHDA and CDR2 SQIVND (reference sequence). J gave up 6 bases and V 4 bases, and 7 bases lay outside the gene matches. CDR3 protein: CASSRKTTGGQPQHF. The CDR3 region has the DNA TGTGCCAGTAGTAGAAAGACGACAGGGGGTCAGCCCCAGCATTTT. The entire variable domain, with the rest obtained from reference TRBV19 and TRBJ1-5, is as follows: DGGITQSPKYLFRKEGQNVTLSCEQNLNHDAMYWYRQDPGQGLRLIYYSQIVNDFQKGDIAEGYSVSREKKESFPLTVTSAQKNPTAFYLCASSRKTTGGQPQHFGDGTRLSIL.

The chain uses TRBV9 and TRBJ2-1; D gene unclear. This CDR3 is 14 amino acids long. V gave up 3 bases and J gave up 7 bases, with 14 bases separating them. CDR1 is SGDLS and CDR2 is YYNGEE in the germline V gene. CDR3 in amino acids: CASSEAPLGNEQFF. For the CDR3, the DNA is TGTGCCAGCAGCGAGGCCCCCCTTGGGAATGAGCAGTTCTTC.

This sequence joins TRBV5-8 and TRBJ1-2; TRBD1 is a possible D gene (5 bases). Germline CDR1 SGHTS, CDR2 YDEGEE. The CDR3 length is 14 residues. Trimming pared 0 bases from V and 5 bases from J, leaving 11 bases between. The CDR3 sequence is CASSLAGSRYGYTF. CDR3 coding DNA: TGTGCCAGCAGCTTGGCAGGGAGTCGGTATGGCTACACCTTC.

The V and J genes are TRBV2 and TRBJ2-5, with 8 bases that match TRBD1. Trimming cost V 4 bases and J 1 base; bases outside gene matches: 8. CDR1 is SNHLY and CDR2 is FYNNEI in the germline V gene. This CDR3 comprises 16 residues. The CDR3 sequence: CASSAIGTGAQETQYF. The CDR3, as DNA: TGTGCCAGCAGTGCTATCGGGACAGGAGCCCAAGAGACCCAGTACTTC.

The gene calls are TRBV29-1 and TRBJ1-2, with 7 bases that match TRBD1. V shed 7 bases and J 2 bases; nucleotides not matched to a gene: 7. Germline V gene data show CDR1 as SQVTM and CDR2 as ANQGSEA. The CDR3 sequence is 13 residues long. This CDR3 is CSDTTGFNYGYTF. The CDR3 region has the DNA TGCAGCGATACGACAGGGTTCAACTATGGCTACACCTTC.

CDR3 sequence: CASSQDIASGAEQFF. CDR3 DNA sequence: TGTGCCAGCAGCCAAGATATCGCTAGCGGGGCCGAGCAGTTCTTC. The gene calls are TRBV14 and TRBJ2-1; the match to TRBD2 covers 9 bases. Germline lookup yields CDR1 SGHDN and CDR2 FVKESK. Trimming at V came to 0 bases and at J to 10 bases, leaving 7 bases not matched to a gene. This CDR3 spans 15 amino acids.

The V call is TRBV6-6, the J call TRBJ2-7, with D maybe TRBD1 (6 bases). V gave up 0 bases and J gave up 5 bases, with 14 bases separating them. The germline V gene encodes CDR1 MNHNY and CDR2 SVGAGI (reference sequence). This CDR3 spans 15 amino acids. CDR3: CASSYSLGGSDEQYF. In DNA, the CDR3 is TGTGCCAGCAGTTACTCGTTAGGGGGAAGCGACGAGCAGTACTTC.

This clone was recorded a few times. The gene calls are TRBV2 and TRBJ2-5; 9 positions match TRBD1. Germline values: CDR1 SNHLY, CDR2 FYNNEI. This CDR3 region has 15 residues. V dropped 4 bases and J dropped 1; count of bases not matched to a gene: 4. CDR3 loop: CASSGGTGPQETQYF. CDR3 bases: TGTGCCAGCAGTGGAGGGACAGGGCCCCAAGAGACCCAGTACTTC.

The chain is built from TRBV4-1 and TRBJ1-2; 12 bases line up with TRBD1. Germline CDR1 MGHRA, CDR2 YSYEKL. CDR3 size: 14 residues. Trimming cost V 4 bases and J 7 bases; bases outside gene matches: 4. DNA for the CDR3: TGCGCCAGCAGCCCGGGACAGGGGGCGCGTGGCTACACCTTC. This sequence encodes CASSPGQGARGYTF.

This clone appeared a few times. The gene calls are TRBV10-3 and TRBJ1-5; D remains unclear. The CDR3 is 13 amino acids. The V gene lost 2 bases and the J gene lost 5 bases, with 7 bases spanning the gap. CDR1 and CDR2 (germline): ENHRY, SYGVKD. This CDR3 reads CAISEIRDQPQHF. The CDR3 nucleotides read TGTGCCATCAGTGAGATTCGGGATCAGCCCCAGCATTTT.

The CDR3 DNA is TGTGCCACCAGCAGAGAGGCCGACGAGCAGTACTTC. This encodes CATSREADEQYF. The chain employs TRBV15 and TRBJ2-7; D ambiguous. CDR3 length equals 12 residues. The germline V gene has CDR1 LNHNV and CDR2 YYDKDF (reference sequence). Trimming removed 0 bases from V and 5 bases from J, with 5 bases in between.

The chain employs TRBV6-4 and TRBJ1-2, with 7 bases lining up with TRBD1. Losses at the gene ends were 6 bases for V and 0 bases for J; bases not matched to a gene: 7. The germline V gene has CDR1 MRHNA and CDR2 SNTAGT. The CDR3 is 15 amino acids. The CDR3 region has the DNA TGTGCCAGCAGCCAGACCGGGACAGCTAACTATGGCTACACCTTC. This codes for CASSQTGTANYGYTF.